This note documents a single T cell receptor beta chain sequence. Trimming cost V 5 bases and J 3 bases; bases outside gene matches: 9. CDR1 SEHNR and CDR2 FQNEAQ come from the germline V gene (reference sequence). The CDR3 has 15 amino acids. Constant-segment primers served in 5'RACE that generated TCR alpha and TCR beta cDNA libraries bearing sample barcodes and UMIs. Each CDR3 protein gets one entry after TCRdb re-called the 5' RACE reads with MiXCR. This sample has fewer than 650,000 distinct CDR3 sequences; roughly 17% occur once, and the top ten carry approximately 8.1%. The sample belongs to a study of T-cell memory formation after mild COVID-19.

Sequenced sample: PBMCs or a T cell subset sorted from them (not recorded which). The receptor comes from an adult woman who had mild COVID-19 (a few samples of this study predate the infection). Cell type and time point are not known. The chain combines TRBV7-9 with TRBJ2-5; 7 bases agree with TRBD1. CDR3 sequence: CASSIYRGGEETQYF. CDR3 coding DNA: TGTGCCAGCAGCATCTACAGGGGTGGGGAAGAGACCCAGTACTTC.